This record covers a single TCR beta chain. V was shortened by 6 bases and J by 11 bases, with 15 bases between the two germline ends. The CDR3 spans 12 residues. Per the germline V gene, CDR1 is MNHEY and CDR2 is SMNVEV (reference sequence). The entry originates in a study of OX40 agonist ivuxolimab in advanced cancers. Clones were read by immunoSEQ multiplex PCR, and TCRdb kept only the in-frame ones, dropping some. Of about 15,000 clones listed, approximately 90% are singletons. The origin of this receptor is an adult with an advanced solid tumor such as melanoma, head and neck, liver or kidney cancer. Sample: CD4+ or CD8+ T cells sorted from blood, taken in a trial of the OX40 agonist ivuxolimab. The rearrangement joins TRBV27 to TRBJ2-3; perhaps TRBD2 as D (5 bases). CDR3 nucleotides: TGTGCCAGCAGCCCGGACTTCCGAAAGCAGTATTTT. Protein sequence: CASSPDFRKQYF.